Below, 24 T cell receptor beta chains from the same sample are listed, as sequenced in a study of blood T cell repertoires in COVID-19. Some clones are missing from TCRdb's copy, which holds only in-frame ones; the method was immunoSEQ multiplex PCR. The sample contains a few hundred thousand clones, 88% of which appear only once. Source material: peripheral blood. Receptors originate from an older woman with COVID-19, enrolled during active disease.

This chain links TRBV6-2 or TRBV6-3 with TRBJ2-7, with a weak D call TRBD2 (6 bases). The germline V gene encodes CDR1 MNHEY and CDR2 SVGEGT. Trimming took off 2 bases at V and 4 bases at J, with 15 bases between the two ends. CDR3 length equals 15 residues. CDR3 sequence reads: CASSYGDSPSYEQYF. The CDR3 DNA reads as TGTGCCAGCAGTTACGGGGACTCGCCCTCTTACGAGCAGTACTTC.

The genes are TRBV7-9 and TRBJ1-2; D uncertain. The CDR3 is 14 residues long. V shed 2 bases and J shed 4 bases, with 11 bases lying between them. Germline V gives CDR1 SEHNR, CDR2 FQNEAQ (reference sequence). CDR3 in amino acids: CASSLQAAAYGYTF. The CDR3 coding sequence is TGTGCCAGCAGCTTACAAGCGGCGGCCTATGGCTACACCTTC.

The chain joins TRBV3-1 (or the pseudogene TRBV3-2) to TRBJ2-1; D possibly corresponds to TRBD2 (6 bases). This CDR3 contains 14 residues. In germline, CDR1 is LGHDT, CDR2 YNNKEL (reference sequence). Trimming took off 4 bases at V and 6 bases at J, with 13 bases between the two ends. The CDR3 here is CASSLGTGGNEQFF. For the CDR3, the DNA is TGTGCCAGCAGCCTAGGGACTGGAGGCAATGAGCAGTTCTTC.

V and J are TRBV6-2 or TRBV6-3 and TRBJ2-7; D may be TRBD2 (6 bases). The CDR3 runs to 14 residues. Germline CDR1 reads MNHEY; CDR2 reads SVGEGT. The V end lost 2 bases, the J end lost 0 bases, and 8 bases lay between the germline ends. The CDR3 spells CASSYGRGSYEQYF. In nucleotides, the CDR3 is TGTGCCAGCAGTTACGGGCGGGGCTCCTACGAGCAGTACTTC.

The chain links TRBV7-2 to TRBJ1-3; D remains unclear. The CDR3 runs to 15 residues. The germline CDR1 and CDR2 sequences are SGHTA and FQGNSA. The V gene lost 0 bases and the J gene lost 4 bases, with 10 bases spanning the gap. The CDR3 DNA reads as TGTGCCAGCAGCTTAGCCGCGTTCTCAGGAAACACCATATATTTT. It yields the protein CASSLAAFSGNTIYF.

This chain uses TRBV7-9 with TRBJ1-2; perhaps TRBD1 as D (6 bases). The germline V gene encodes CDR1 SEHNR and CDR2 FQNEAQ (reference sequence). The CDR3 sequence is 13 residues long. V lost 1 base, J lost 10 bases, and 13 bases lay in between. The CDR3: CASSLDEGQTYTF. The CDR3 nucleotides are TGTGCCAGCAGCTTAGACGAAGGACAGACCTACACCTTC.

The V and J genes are TRBV19 and TRBJ2-7; 7 nucleotides agree with TRBD2. CDR3 length: 14 residues. Germline-derived CDR1 and CDR2 are LNHDA and SQIVND (reference sequence). V lost 3 bases, J lost 0 bases, and 2 bases stayed unmatched. The CDR3 DNA is TGTGCCAGTAGTATGGGGGGGAGCTCCTACGAGCAGTACTTC. Protein product: CASSMGGSSYEQYF.

The rearrangement uses TRBV6-5 and TRBJ1-2; D is unclear. Deletions cut 5 bases from V and 8 bases from J, with 15 bases between. The germline V gene encodes CDR1 MNHEY and CDR2 SVGAGI. This CDR3 has 13 amino acids. In DNA form, the CDR3 reads TGTGCCAGCAGTCCATCCCCGGGTTACGGCTACACCTTC. It translates to CASSPSPGYGYTF.

This chain connects TRBV11-3 to TRBJ2-1; 8 bases are shared with TRBD2. After removal of 0 bases from V and 0 bases from J, the junction contained 10 bases not matched to a gene. The CDR3 spans 19 residues. Germline CDR1 SGHNT, CDR2 YENEEA. The CDR3 DNA reads as TGTGCCAGCAGCTTAGAGGCGGGAGGTGGATCGAGCTCCTACAATGAGCAGTTCTTC. This encodes CASSLEAGGGSSSYNEQFF.

This sequence joins TRBV5-1 and TRBJ2-6, with 10 bases that match TRBD1. From germline, CDR1 is SGHRS and CDR2 YFSETQ. V lost 5 bases and J lost 2; bases outside the gene matches: 4. The CDR3 extends over 16 amino acids. DNA for the CDR3: TGCGCCAGCAGTCGGGACAGGGGCACTGGGGCCAACGTCCTGACTTTC. This gives the protein CASSRDRGTGANVLTF. Full variable domain (rest looked up from reference TRBV5-1 and TRBJ2-6): KAGVTQTPRYLIKTRGQQVTLSCSPISGHRSVSWYQQTPGQGLQFLFEYFSETQRNKGNFPGRFSGRQFSNSRSEMNVSTLELGDSALYLCASSRDRGTGANVLTFGAGSRLTVL.

The DNA for the CDR3 is TGTGCCAGCAGCCAGTCCGGCAATGAGCAGTTCTTC. Protein sequence: CASSQSGNEQFF. The gene calls are TRBV4-2 and TRBJ2-1; the D is unclear. The germline V gene encodes CDR1 LGHNA and CDR2 YNFKEQ. The CDR3 is 12 residues long. V dropped 3 bases and J dropped 6 bases, with 6 bases sitting between them.

This chain links TRBV28 with TRBJ2-5; 10 bases match TRBD2. Germline V gene lookup returns CDR1 MDHEN and CDR2 SYDVKM. The CDR3 runs to 15 residues. The V and J ends lost 1 base and 5 bases, in that order; junction bases with no gene match: 4. CDR3 sequence: CASSLSSGRVETQYF. The DNA for the CDR3 is TGTGCCAGCAGTTTATCGAGCGGGAGGGTTGAGACCCAGTACTTC.

The chain uses TRBV7-3 and TRBJ2-3; maybe TRBD2 (5 bases). Germline values: CDR1 SGHTA, CDR2 FQGTGA. The CDR3 is 13 residues long. V was shortened by 5 bases and J by 4 bases, with 10 bases between the two germline ends. CDR3 nucleotides: TGTGCCAGCAGCCCCGGGGTTCCAGATACGCAGTATTTT. Protein: CASSPGVPDTQYF.

The chain uses TRBV5-4 and TRBJ2-1; 11 bases are shared with TRBD2. In germline, CDR1 is SGHNT, CDR2 YYREEE (reference sequence). V gave up 4 bases and J gave up 3 bases; unmatched junction bases: 6. This CDR3 has 16 amino acids. Here the CDR3 DNA reads TGTGCCAGCAGCCCCCGGACTAGCGGGTACTACAATGAGCAGTTCTTC. Its translation is CASSPRTSGYYNEQFF.

This clone has just a few counts. The J gene is TRBJ1-5, the V gene TRBV4-1; possible D gene TRBD1, 5 bases. The V end lost 0 bases, the J end lost 2 bases, and 8 bases lay between the germline ends. Germline CDR1 is MGHRA and CDR2 is YSYEKL. CDR3 size: 15 residues. The CDR3 sequence: CASSQEQARNQPQHF. For the CDR3, the DNA is TGCGCCAGCAGCCAAGAACAGGCCCGCAATCAGCCCCAGCATTTT.

The J gene is TRBJ2-7, the V gene TRBV11-2; 7 nucleotides agree with TRBD1. Germline assignment: CDR1 SGHAT and CDR2 FQNNGV. The J segment lost 4 bases and the V segment lost 4 bases, leaving 13 bases of the junction unmatched. The CDR3 loop spans 16 amino acids. The CDR3 is CASSSNRGRAFYEQYF. The CDR3 nucleotides read TGTGCCAGCAGCTCTAACAGGGGACGGGCTTTTTACGAGCAGTACTTC.

The chain combines TRBV7-2 with TRBJ2-3; D is ambiguous. With 2 bases removed from V and 4 bases from J, the gap between germline ends came to 4 bases. Germline-derived CDR1 and CDR2 are SGHTA and FQGNSA. The CDR3 has 12 residues. As DNA, the CDR3 is TGTGCCAGCAGCTTATTAGCAGATACGCAGTATTTT. As protein: CASSLLADTQYF.

Notes on this clone: One end of the junction varies from germline; a read error may be responsible. The chain employs TRBV6-2 or TRBV6-3 and TRBJ1-3; D perhaps matches TRBD1 (5 bases). Per germline, CDR1 MNHEY and CDR2 SVGEGT. This CDR3 spans 14 amino acids. The CDR3 coding sequence is TGTGCCAGCAGTTACTCGTGGGCAGGACGGACGGGGGATTTT. Translating gives CASSYSWAGRTGDF.

This clone was seen once. V usage is TRBV19 and J usage is TRBJ1-2; 7 bases agree with TRBD1. This CDR3 is 15 amino acids long. In germline, CDR1 is LNHDA, CDR2 SQIVND (reference sequence). V shed 5 bases and J 4 bases; nucleotides not matched to a gene: 10. The CDR3 protein is CASSLGDRRIYGYTF. The CDR3 DNA reads as TGTGCCAGTAGTCTAGGGGACAGAAGGATCTATGGCTACACCTTC.

The chain recombines TRBV20-1 with TRBJ1-1; 7 bases match TRBD1. In germline, CDR1 is DFQATT, CDR2 SNEGSKA (reference sequence). The V segment lost 0 bases and the J segment 8 bases; nucleotides outside the gene matches: 0. The CDR3 loop spans 11 amino acids. This CDR3 reads CSAREQGEAFF. DNA for the CDR3: TGCAGTGCTAGAGAACAGGGGGAAGCTTTCTTT.

V usage is TRBV28 and J usage is TRBJ2-7, with D possibly TRBD1 on 5 matching bases. This CDR3 has 13 amino acids. Germline V lookup: CDR1 MDHEN, CDR2 SYDVKM. Trimming stripped 6 bases from V and 2 bases from J, with 11 bases between. CDR3 nucleotides: TGTGCCAGCAGCCCTACAGGAGCCTACGAGCAGTACTTC. It yields the protein CASSPTGAYEQYF.

The chain couples TRBV14 to TRBJ2-5; D remains unclear. The germline V and J ends were trimmed by 2 bases and 2 bases, with 9 bases remaining between them. The CDR3 contains 14 residues. CDR1 SGHDN and CDR2 FVKESK come from the germline V gene. The CDR3 sequence: CASSQNSPQETQYF. The DNA of the CDR3 is TGTGCCAGCAGCCAAAACAGTCCTCAAGAGACCCAGTACTTC.

The V and J genes are TRBV29-1 and TRBJ2-7; unclear D gene. From germline, CDR1 is SQVTM and CDR2 ANQGSEA. V was clipped by 0 bases and J by 1 base, with 7 bases between them. The CDR3 loop spans 13 amino acids. For the CDR3, the DNA is TGCAGCGTTGAAGACGCTAGATCCTACGAGCAGTACTTC. Protein product: CSVEDARSYEQYF.

CDR3 in DNA: TGTGCCAGCAGCTTGGTAGGCAGGGGTCGTTACGAGCAGTACTTC. It is translated as CASSLVGRGRYEQYF. This sequence joins TRBV5-4 and TRBJ2-7; D may be TRBD1 (6 bases). This CDR3 spans 15 amino acids. V gave up 0 bases and J gave up 4 bases, with 14 bases separating them. Germline V gene data show CDR1 as SGHNT and CDR2 as YYREEE (reference sequence). Full variable domain (remainder filled in from reference TRBV5-4 and TRBJ2-7): ETGVTQSPTHLIKTRGQQVTLRCSSQSGHNTVSWYQQALGQGPQFIFQYYREEENGRGNFPPRFSGLQFPNYSSELNVNALELDDSALYLCASSLVGRGRYEQYFGPGTRLTVT.